This T cell receptor beta chain was captured in a study of metastatic and nonmetastatic thyroid tumors (dated by TCRdb to about 2020). About the investigation overall: The researchers compared repertoires between peripheral blood samples and tumor or nodule tissue samples from patients with malignant or benign thyroid disease.

Results the study describes overall, beyond this receptor: TCR beta diversity was reported as significantly higher in malignant tumors than in benign nodules, in both blood and tumor samples.

Before undergoing thyroid surgery, none of the patients had been given any kind of treatment. Patient clinical samples collected from about 2011 to 2018 were retrospectively analysed using T-cell receptor beta sequencing. This clone is categorized as medium-sized (0.01 to 0.1%). Its antigen is still unknown. No much larger clone exists at a distance of one base, and base qualities are not known. Receptor amplification or capture employed PCR. Sequencing relied on an Illumina HiSeq 4000. High-throughput sequencing was used to profile the CDR3 region of the TCR beta-chain in every patient. As for the original processing: Drawing on CDR3 differences between clinicopathological groups, the researchers built a classifier meant to tell apart patients with distant-metastatic papillary thyroid cancer. The Shannon index was used to assess repertoire diversity, and the Morisita-Horn index was used to assess tumor-blood repertoire similarity. TCRdb reprocessing: public reads trimmed at Q25 with fastp, clones called with MiXCR, in-frame beta chains kept. In this record, the V and J calls reflect TCRdb's handling and not the investigators' own analysis. The sample table holds 25,000 to 35,000 clones, of which about a sixth were seen once. Approximately 4.6% of the sample rests with the top ten.

Trimmed from V: 3 bases; trimmed from J: 1 base; junction bases lacking a gene match: 6. The germline V gene yields SGHRS for CDR1 and YFSETQ for CDR2. The CDR3 has 15 amino acids, counting the end cysteine and phenylalanine. The retained sequence is limited to the CDR3, 45 bases, with the frame set at the first base. The specimen was blood. The receptor comes from a female donor with papillary thyroid cancer or a benign thyroid nodule (not recorded which). Some clones in this sample may be carry-over from other donors' samples. In this chain, TRBV5-1 is recombined with TRBJ2-7, with TRBD2 identical over 8 junction bases. The encoded CDR3 is CASSSVVAGSYEQYF. DNA sequence: TGCGCCAGCAGCTCCGTAGTAGCGGGATCCTACGAGCAGTACTTC.